This TCR beta chain was sequenced for a study of post-analysis software for immune sequencing data. Germline CDR1 SGDLS, CDR2 YYNGEE. Trimming removed 0 bases from V and 3 bases from J, with 11 bases in between. This CDR3 has 15 residues. Libraries were made from TCR beta cDNA, and they carried unique molecular identifiers. The yield from about 1 to 10 million T cells was roughly 500,000 cDNA molecules in total. TCRdb re-analysed the PCR reads in MiXCR, keeping a single row per CDR3 protein. This table holds more than 350,000 distinct CDR3 sequences, 30% to 40% found once. Regarding the study as a whole: Multiple sclerosis was associated with a significant reduction in normalized Chao1 diversity relative to controls. When patients were compared with controls, four to six TRBV segments were more frequent, TRBV5-6, TRBV5-1 and TRBV20-1 among them.

This clonotype was observed a few times. The antigen is unknown. The sequencing input was blood. This clonotype was obtained from a girl between 2 and 10 years old with multiple sclerosis. V is TRBV9 and J is TRBJ2-3; D gene ambiguous. The CDR3 DNA reads TGTGCCAGCAGCGTAGGGAAGGCTAGTACAGATACGCAGTATTTT. Translation gives CASSVGKASTDTQYF.